The TCR beta chain under discussion was sequenced for a study of blood T cell repertoires in COVID-19. Turning to the study itself: Specimens from acute and convalescent COVID-19 originated in the United States, Italy and Spain. PBMCs, B-cell-depleted T cells, or T cells were the source of the cDNA or gDNA that made up the material.

TCRdb keeps only in-frame clones here, not all; method: immunoSEQ multiplex PCR. Of more than 300,000 clones detected, around 83% appear once; the ten largest clones hold about 1.2%. CDR3 size: 15 residues. The germline V gene has CDR1 SGHAT and CDR2 FQNNGV. The V gene lost 3 bases and the J gene lost 0 bases, with 12 bases spanning the gap. The sample taken for sequencing was peripheral blood. The chain is built from TRBV11-2 and TRBJ2-7, with D maybe TRBD2 (5 bases). The source is a woman aged 45-59 years with acute or convalescent COVID-19. In DNA form, the CDR3 reads TGTGCCAGCAGCTTTCTGGGAGATAGCTCCTACGAGCAGTACTTC. Encoded protein: CASSFLGDSSYEQYF.